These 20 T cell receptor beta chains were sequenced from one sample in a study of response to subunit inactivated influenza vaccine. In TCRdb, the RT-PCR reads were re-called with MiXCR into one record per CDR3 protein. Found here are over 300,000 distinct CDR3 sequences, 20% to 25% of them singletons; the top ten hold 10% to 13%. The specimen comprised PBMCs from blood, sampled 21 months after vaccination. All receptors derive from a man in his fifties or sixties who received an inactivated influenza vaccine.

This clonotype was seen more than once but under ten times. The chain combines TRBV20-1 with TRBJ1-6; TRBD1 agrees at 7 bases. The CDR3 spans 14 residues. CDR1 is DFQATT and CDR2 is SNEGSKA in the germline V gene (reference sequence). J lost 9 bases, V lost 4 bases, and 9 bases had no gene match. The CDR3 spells CSATNMTGTSPLHF. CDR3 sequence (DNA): TGCAGTGCTACAAACATGACAGGGACTTCACCCCTCCACTTT.

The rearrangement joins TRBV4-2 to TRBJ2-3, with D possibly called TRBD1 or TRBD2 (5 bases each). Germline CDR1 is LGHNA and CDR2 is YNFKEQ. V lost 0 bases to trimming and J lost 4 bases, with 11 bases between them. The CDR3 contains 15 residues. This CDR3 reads CASSQDGDASDTQYF. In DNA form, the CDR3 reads TGTGCCAGCAGCCAAGATGGGGACGCATCAGATACGCAGTATTTT.

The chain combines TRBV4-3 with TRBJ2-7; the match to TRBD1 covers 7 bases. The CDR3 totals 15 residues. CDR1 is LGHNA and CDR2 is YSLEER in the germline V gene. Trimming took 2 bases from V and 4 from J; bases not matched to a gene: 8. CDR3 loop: CASSQSPTGLYEQYF. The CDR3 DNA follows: TGCGCCAGCAGCCAATCGCCGACAGGGCTGTACGAGCAGTACTTC.

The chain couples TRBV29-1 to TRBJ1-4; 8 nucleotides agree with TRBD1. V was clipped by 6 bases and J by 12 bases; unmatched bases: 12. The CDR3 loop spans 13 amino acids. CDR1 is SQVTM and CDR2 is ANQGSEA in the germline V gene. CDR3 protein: CSVTTGGPVELFF. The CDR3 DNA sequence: TGCAGCGTCACAACAGGGGGGCCCGTGGAACTGTTTTTT.

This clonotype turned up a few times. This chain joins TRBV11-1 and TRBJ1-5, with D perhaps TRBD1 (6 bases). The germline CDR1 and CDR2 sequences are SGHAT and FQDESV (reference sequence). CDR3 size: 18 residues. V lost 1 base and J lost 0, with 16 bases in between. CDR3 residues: CASSLVRGHLDSNQPQHF. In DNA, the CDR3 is TGTGCCAGCAGCTTAGTTAGGGGACACCTTGATAGCAATCAGCCCCAGCATTTT.

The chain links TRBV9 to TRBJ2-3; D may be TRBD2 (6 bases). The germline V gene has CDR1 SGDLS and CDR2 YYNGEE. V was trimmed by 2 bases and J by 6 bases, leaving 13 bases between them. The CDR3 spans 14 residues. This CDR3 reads CASSVPGAGDTQYF. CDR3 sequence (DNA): TGTGCCAGCAGCGTTCCCGGGGCGGGGGATACGCAGTATTTT. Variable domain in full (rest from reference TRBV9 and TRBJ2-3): DSGVTQTPKHLITATGQRVTLRCSPRSGDLSVYWYQQSLDQGLQFLIQYYNGEERAKGNILERFSAQQFPDLHSELNLSSLELGDSALYFCASSVPGAGDTQYFGPGTRLTVL.

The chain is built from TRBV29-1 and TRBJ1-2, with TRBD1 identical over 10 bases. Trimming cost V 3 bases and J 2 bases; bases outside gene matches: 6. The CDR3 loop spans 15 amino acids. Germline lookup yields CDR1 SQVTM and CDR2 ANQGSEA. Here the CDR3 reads CSVDRTGGANYGYTF. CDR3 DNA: TGCAGCGTTGACCGGACAGGGGGGGCGAACTATGGCTACACCTTC.

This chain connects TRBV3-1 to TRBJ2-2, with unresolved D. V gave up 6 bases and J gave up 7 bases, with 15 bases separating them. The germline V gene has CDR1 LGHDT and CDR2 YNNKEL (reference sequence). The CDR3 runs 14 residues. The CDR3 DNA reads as TGTGCCAGCAGTCCTGGGGATTTCGGCGGGGAGCTGTTTTTT. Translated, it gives CASSPGDFGGELFF. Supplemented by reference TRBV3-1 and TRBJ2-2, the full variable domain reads DTAVSQTPKYLVTQMGNDKSIKCEQNLGHDTMYWYKQDSKKFLKIMFSYNNKELIINETVPNRFSPKSPDKAHLNLHINSLELGDSAVYFCASSPGDFGGELFFGEGSRLTVL.

DNA of the CDR3: TGCAGCGTTGGATCGGATGGCGGGACCCAGTACTTC. This gives the protein CSVGSDGGTQYF. The chain combines TRBV29-1 with TRBJ2-5, with unresolved D. V lost 4 bases and J 7 bases, leaving 13 bases between the germline ends. The CDR3 is 12 residues long. In germline, CDR1 is SQVTM, CDR2 ANQGSEA.

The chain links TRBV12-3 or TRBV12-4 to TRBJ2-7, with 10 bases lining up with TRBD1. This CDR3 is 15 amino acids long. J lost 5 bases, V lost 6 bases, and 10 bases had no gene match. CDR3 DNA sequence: TGTGCCAGCAGCCGAATGGCGGGGACAGGGGACGAGCAGTACTTC. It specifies CASSRMAGTGDEQYF.

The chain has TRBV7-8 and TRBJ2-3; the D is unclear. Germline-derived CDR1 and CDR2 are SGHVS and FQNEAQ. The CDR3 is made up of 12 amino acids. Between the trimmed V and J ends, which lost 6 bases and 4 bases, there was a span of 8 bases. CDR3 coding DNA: TGTGCCAGCAGAATAGGGCCAGATACGCAGTATTTT. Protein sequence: CASRIGPDTQYF.

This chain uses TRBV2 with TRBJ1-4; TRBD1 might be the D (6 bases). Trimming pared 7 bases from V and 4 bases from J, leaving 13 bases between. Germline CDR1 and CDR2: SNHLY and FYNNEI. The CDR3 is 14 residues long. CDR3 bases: TGTGCCAGCAATCTCGGACAGCGTAATGAAAAACTGTTTTTT. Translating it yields CASNLGQRNEKLFF.

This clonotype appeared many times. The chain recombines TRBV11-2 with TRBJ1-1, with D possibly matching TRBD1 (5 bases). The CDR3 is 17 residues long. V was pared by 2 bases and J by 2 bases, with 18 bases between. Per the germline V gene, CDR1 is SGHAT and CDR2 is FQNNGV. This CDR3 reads CASSLFLGALGNTEAFF. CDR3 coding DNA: TGTGCCAGCAGCTTATTCCTTGGGGCTTTGGGAAACACTGAAGCTTTCTTT.

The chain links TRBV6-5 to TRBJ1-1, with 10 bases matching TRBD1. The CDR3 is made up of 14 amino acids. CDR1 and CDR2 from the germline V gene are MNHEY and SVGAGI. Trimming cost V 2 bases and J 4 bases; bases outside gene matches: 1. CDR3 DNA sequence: TGTGCCAGCAGTTACGGACAGGGGGTCACTGAAGCTTTCTTT. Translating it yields CASSYGQGVTEAFF.

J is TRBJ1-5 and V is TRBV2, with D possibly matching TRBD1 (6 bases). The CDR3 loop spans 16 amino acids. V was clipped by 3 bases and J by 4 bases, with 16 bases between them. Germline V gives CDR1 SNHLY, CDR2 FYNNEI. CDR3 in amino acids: CASSEEGGVDNQPQHF. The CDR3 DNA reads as TGTGCCAGCAGTGAGGAAGGGGGAGTAGATAATCAGCCCCAGCATTTT. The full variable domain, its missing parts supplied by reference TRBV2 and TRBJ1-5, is EPEVTQTPSHQVTQMGQEVILRCVPISNHLYFYWYRQILGQKVEFLVSFYNNEISEKSEIFDDQFSVERPDGSNFTLKIRSTKLEDSAMYFCASSEEGGVDNQPQHFGDGTRLSIL.

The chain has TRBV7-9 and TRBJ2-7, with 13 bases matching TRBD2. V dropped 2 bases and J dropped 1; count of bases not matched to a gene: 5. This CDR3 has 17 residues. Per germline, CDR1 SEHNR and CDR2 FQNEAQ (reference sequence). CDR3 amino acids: CASSLSPGLAGSYEQYF. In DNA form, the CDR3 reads TGTGCCAGCAGCTTATCTCCGGGACTAGCGGGGTCCTACGAGCAGTACTTC.

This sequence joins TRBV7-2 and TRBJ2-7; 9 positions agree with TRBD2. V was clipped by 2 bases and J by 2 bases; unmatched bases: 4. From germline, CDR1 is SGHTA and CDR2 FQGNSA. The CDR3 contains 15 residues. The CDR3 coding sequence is TGTGCCAGCAGCTTAAGACTAGCGGTCACCTACGAGCAGTACTTC. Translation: CASSLRLAVTYEQYF.

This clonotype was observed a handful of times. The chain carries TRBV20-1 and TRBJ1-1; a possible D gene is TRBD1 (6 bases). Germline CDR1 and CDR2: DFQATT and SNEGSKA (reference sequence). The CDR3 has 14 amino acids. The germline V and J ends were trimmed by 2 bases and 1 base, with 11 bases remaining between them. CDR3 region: CSARSGAKNTEAFF. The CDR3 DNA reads TGCAGTGCTAGATCAGGGGCGAAGAACACTGAAGCTTTCTTT.

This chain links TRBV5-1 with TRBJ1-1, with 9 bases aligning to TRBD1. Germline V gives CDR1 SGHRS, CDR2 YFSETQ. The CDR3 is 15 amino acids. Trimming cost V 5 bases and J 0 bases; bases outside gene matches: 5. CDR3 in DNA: TGCGCCAGCAGTTACAGGGGGCCCATGAACACTGAAGCTTTCTTT. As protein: CASSYRGPMNTEAFF.

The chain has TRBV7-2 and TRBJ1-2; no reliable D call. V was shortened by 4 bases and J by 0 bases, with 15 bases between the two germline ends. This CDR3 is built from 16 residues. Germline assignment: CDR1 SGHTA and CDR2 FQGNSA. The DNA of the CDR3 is TGTGCCAGCAGCTCCCAAGCTGGACCCACTAACTATGGCTACACCTTC. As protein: CASSSQAGPTNYGYTF.